The 19 T cell receptor beta chains below come from one sample, sequenced in a study of cytomegalovirus exposure and HLA in healthy donors. The primer mix had 60 Vbeta and 13 Jbeta primers. Data came from immunoSEQ multiplex PCR; TCRdb stores just in-frame clones and leaves some out. The table shows some 220,000 clones, with approximately 80% occurring only once. What was sequenced was PBMCs. The receptors stem from a woman in her forties in good health and CMV-seronegative.

The chain carries TRBV5-8 and TRBJ2-3, with TRBD2 matching 8 bases. Germline assignment: CDR1 SGHTS and CDR2 YDEGEE. The CDR3 has 15 amino acids. J was trimmed by 2 bases and V by 4 bases; bases with no gene match: 6. The CDR3 is CASSLTSGNTDTQYF. CDR3 nucleotides: TGTGCCAGCAGCCTAACTAGCGGAAACACAGATACGCAGTATTTT.

The chain is built from TRBV10-3 and TRBJ2-7; 8 nucleotides agree with TRBD1. In germline, CDR1 is ENHRY, CDR2 SYGVKD. V was clipped by 0 bases and J by 4 bases; unmatched bases: 2. This CDR3 is 14 amino acids long. CDR3 sequence (DNA): TGTGCCATCAGTGAGTCGGGACAGGCTTACGAGCAGTACTTC. This encodes CAISESGQAYEQYF.

A few counts support this clone. The J gene is TRBJ1-1, the V gene TRBV6-5, with 9 positions matching TRBD1. The CDR3 is 13 residues long. CDR1 is MNHEY and CDR2 is SVGAGI in the germline V gene. V dropped 3 bases and J dropped 7; count of bases not matched to a gene: 3. For the CDR3, the DNA is TGTGCCAGCAGTTATAGGACAGGGGTTGAAGCTTTCTTT. Translating gives CASSYRTGVEAFF.

For this clone: The junction shows a germline mismatch at one end, possibly a read error. This chain connects TRBV30 to TRBJ1-2; TRBD1 agrees at 9 bases. This CDR3 is built from 13 residues. The germline V gene has CDR1 GTSNPN and CDR2 SVGIG (reference sequence). CDR3: CAWSVTPGTGFPF. The CDR3 bases are TGTGCCTGGAGTGTAACCCCCGGGACAGGGTTCCCCTTC.

This clone was seen a few times. The chain has TRBV19 and TRBJ1-5; maybe TRBD1 (5 bases). Germline V gene lookup returns CDR1 LNHDA and CDR2 SQIVND (reference sequence). The CDR3 is made up of 14 amino acids. Trimming removed 3 bases from V and 5 bases from J, with 11 bases in between. As DNA, the CDR3 is TGTGCCAGTAGTATCAGGGCCAAAGATCAGCCCCAGCATTTT. Amino acids: CASSIRAKDQPQHF.

The chain has TRBV29-1 and TRBJ2-7; D is unclear. Trimming cost V 4 bases and J 3 bases, with 7 bases left between them. The length of the CDR3 is 11 residues. Germline V gene data show CDR1 as SQVTM and CDR2 as ANQGSEA. For the CDR3, the DNA is TGCAGCGTTGCCACCGGCTACGAGCAGTACTTC. Protein product: CSVATGYEQYF.

In nucleotides, the CDR3 is TGTGCCAGCAAACAACCGGGACAGGGAAGCTCCTACGAGCAGTACTTC. The encoded protein is CASKQPGQGSSYEQYF. This chain uses TRBV27 with TRBJ2-7; 9 positions match TRBD1. The CDR3 is 16 residues long. V trimming: 7 bases; J trimming: 0 bases; junction bases outside the gene matches: 10. Germline V gene sequence: CDR1 MNHEY, CDR2 SMNVEV (reference sequence).

This clone showed up just a few times. This chain links TRBV5-1 with TRBJ1-1; 8 nucleotides align to TRBD1. The V gene's germline CDR1 is SGHRS and CDR2 YFSETQ. The trim removed 4 bases at V and 7 bases at J, leaving 9 bases unmatched. The CDR3 covers 14 residues. The CDR3 loop is CASSGGQGPNEAFF. CDR3 nucleotide sequence: TGCGCCAGCAGCGGAGGACAGGGCCCAAATGAAGCTTTCTTT.

The rearrangement links TRBV30 to TRBJ2-7, with TRBD1 identical over 8 bases. Trimming at V came to 5 bases and at J to 4 bases, leaving 4 bases not matched to a gene. The germline V gene has CDR1 GTSNPN and CDR2 SVGIG (reference sequence). This CDR3 has 12 residues. Here the CDR3 reads CAWRDRGYEQYF. DNA of the CDR3: TGTGCCTGGCGTGACAGGGGTTACGAGCAGTACTTC.

The chain is built from TRBV11-3 and TRBJ1-5; D is unclear. Trimming left V 5 bases short and J 1 base short, with 9 bases between. This CDR3 region has 14 residues. Per germline, CDR1 SGHNT and CDR2 YENEEA. In nucleotides, the CDR3 is TGTGCCAGCAGCCCTGGAGGGAGCAATCAGCCCCAGCATTTT. Its translation: CASSPGGSNQPQHF.

The gene calls are TRBV5-1 and TRBJ1-1, with D possibly being TRBD1 (5 bases). Germline CDR1 and CDR2: SGHRS and YFSETQ. Trimming pared 4 bases from V and 0 bases from J, leaving 13 bases between. This CDR3 has 15 residues. CDR3 in DNA: TGCGCCAGCAGCAACACAGGCCCCATGAACACTGAAGCTTTCTTT. This sequence encodes CASSNTGPMNTEAFF.

V is TRBV5-4 and J is TRBJ1-2, with D perhaps matching TRBD1 (6 bases). CDR3 size: 16 residues. Trimming removed 0 bases from V and 10 bases from J, with 22 bases in between. In germline, CDR1 is SGHNT, CDR2 YYREEE (reference sequence). The CDR3 sequence: CASSLGQGGSGTSYTF. CDR3 DNA sequence: TGTGCCAGCAGCTTGGGTCAAGGGGGATCTGGGACGTCCTACACCTTC. The full variable domain, completed using reference TRBV5-4 and TRBJ1-2, is ETGVTQSPTHLIKTRGQQVTLRCSSQSGHNTVSWYQQALGQGPQFIFQYYREEENGRGNFPPRFSGLQFPNYSSELNVNALELDDSALYLCASSLGQGGSGTSYTFGSGTRLTVV.

V and J are TRBV27 and TRBJ2-7; the D gene is possibly TRBD2 (5 bases). This CDR3 is built from 13 residues. Trimming took 2 bases from V and 1 from J, leaving 6 bases between them. Germline CDR1 MNHEY, CDR2 SMNVEV (reference sequence). The CDR3 nucleotides read TGTGCCAGCAGTTTAGCGGGTTCCTACGAGCAGTACTTC. Its protein is CASSLAGSYEQYF.

V usage is TRBV7-9 and J usage is TRBJ2-7, with 9 bases identical to TRBD2. Losses at the gene ends were 4 bases for V and 1 base for J; bases not matched to a gene: 11. Germline V gene data show CDR1 as SEHNR and CDR2 as FQNEAQ (reference sequence). The CDR3 totals 17 residues. As DNA, the CDR3 is TGTGCCAGCAGCTCCCTTGGGGCTAGCGGGGCGTCCTACGAGCAGTACTTC. This translates into CASSSLGASGASYEQYF.

Only one count was recorded for this clone. V gene TRBV9 combines with J gene TRBJ1-4; D might be TRBD1 (5 bases). Trimming stripped 7 bases from V and 5 bases from J, with 12 bases between. This CDR3 comprises 13 residues. Germline V gene sequence: CDR1 SGDLS, CDR2 YYNGEE. The CDR3 bases are TGTGCCAGCGGGGGGGGAGGGAATGAAAAACTGTTTTTT. Translated, it gives CASGGGGNEKLFF.

The rearrangement links TRBV28 to TRBJ1-5, with D hard to call. Trimming took 4 bases from V and 5 from J, leaving 9 bases between them. CDR1 is MDHEN, CDR2 SYDVKM, per germline. The CDR3 contains 13 residues. The CDR3 nucleotides read TGTGCCAGCAGTTATGGTGAGTATCAGCCCCAGCATTTT. Its protein is CASSYGEYQPQHF.

The V and J genes are TRBV5-1 and TRBJ2-7; D may be TRBD1 (7 bases). CDR3 length equals 14 residues. Germline CDR1 reads SGHRS; CDR2 reads YFSETQ. V was trimmed by 1 base and J by 7 bases, leaving 15 bases between them. CDR3 sequence: CASSLRGDRGEQYF. The CDR3 region has the DNA TGCGCCAGCAGCTTGAGGGGGGACAGAGGTGAGCAGTACTTC.

This chain uses TRBV4-2 with TRBJ2-5; 7 bases align to TRBD1. Trimming removed 5 bases from V and 2 bases from J; junction bases left unmatched: 11. The V gene's germline CDR1 is LGHNA and CDR2 YNFKEQ. This CDR3 has 16 amino acids. The CDR3 spells CASSDITGTDQETQYF. The CDR3 DNA follows: TGTGCCAGCAGCGATATTACCGGGACAGATCAAGAGACCCAGTACTTC.

The gene calls are TRBV30 and TRBJ1-2; 8 bases agree with TRBD1. Unmatched junction bases numbered 5, after V lost 0 bases and J lost 2 bases. The CDR3 spans 15 residues. Germline loops: CDR1 GTSNPN, CDR2 SVGIG (reference sequence). CDR3 nucleotides: TGTGCCTGGAGTGTAGGGCAGGGGGCCAACTATGGCTACACCTTC. This encodes CAWSVGQGANYGYTF.